The source of this TCR beta chain is a study of blood T cell repertoires in COVID-19. At the level of the study: Spain, Italy and the United States supplied samples that represented acute and convalescent COVID-19. PBMCs, B-cell-depleted T cells, or T cells provided the cDNA or gDNA that made up the material.

The germline CDR1 and CDR2 sequences are SGHNT and YYREEE (reference sequence). Trimming removed 4 bases from V and 0 bases from J, with 19 bases in between. This CDR3 region has 18 residues. Original handling: Reference gene primer amplification gave estimated nucleated cell counts. Method: immunoSEQ multiplex PCR; TCRdb's copy keeps in-frame clones and lacks some. V, J and clone size reflect that table, while D and trimming were determined from the DNA. The table shows around 180,000 clones, with approximately 85% occurring only once. This TCR was sampled from an elderly woman with acute or convalescent COVID-19. Source material: peripheral blood. The chain recombines TRBV5-4 with TRBJ2-2; no reliable D call. The CDR3 protein is CASSPSPGRLANTGELFF. DNA for the CDR3: TGTGCCAGCAGCCCCTCCCCTGGAAGACTCGCGAACACCGGGGAGCTGTTTTTT.